This passage covers 8 T cell receptor beta chains from one sample sequenced in a study of blood T cell repertoires in COVID-19. Sequencing was performed with immunoSEQ multiplex PCR; in TCRdb, only in-frame clones are kept and a portion is missing. The sample has 110,000 or so clones; 75% to 90% are singletons. Material: peripheral blood. The receptors were sampled from a human donor in a cohort sampled during active COVID-19.

This clone has only a few counts. The rearrangement links TRBV18 to TRBJ2-7, with 8 bases identical to TRBD1. The CDR3 extends over 16 amino acids. The germline gives CDR1 KGHSH, CDR2 LQKENI. Trimming cost V 4 bases and J 0 bases; bases outside gene matches: 8. DNA of the CDR3: TGTGCCAGCTCACTTCTATCAGGGGGCAGCTCCTACGAGCAGTACTTC. Translated: CASSLLSGGSSYEQYF.

This rearrangement joins TRBV28 to TRBJ1-2; TRBD1 aligns across 7 bases. Trimming at V came to 3 bases and at J to 7 bases, leaving 5 bases not matched to a gene. Germline CDR1 MDHEN, CDR2 SYDVKM. This CDR3 contains 13 residues. The CDR3 protein is CASSLRGGLGYTF. CDR3 DNA sequence: TGTGCCAGCAGTTTGAGAGGGGGCCTTGGCTACACCTTC.

The rearrangement links TRBV7-9 to TRBJ1-1, with unresolved D. Germline assignment: CDR1 SEHNR and CDR2 FQNEAQ (reference sequence). Trimming removed 10 bases from V and 2 bases from J, with 14 bases in between. This CDR3 region has 13 residues. Written as DNA, the CDR3 is TGTGCCATCACCGAGAGGGCTAACACTGAAGCTTTCTTT. It codes for CAITERANTEAFF.

V is TRBV12-1 and J is TRBJ1-2; the table calls TRBD1, which could not be checked here. TRBV12-1 is termed a pseudogene. CDR3 size: 11 residues. CDR3 region: CASSFGLGPHF. As DNA, the CDR3 is TGTGCCAGCAGCTTCGGCCTGGGCCCACACTTC.

The chain uses TRBV11-2 and TRBJ2-3; 8 nucleotides match TRBD2. This CDR3 comprises 14 residues. The germline CDR1 and CDR2 sequences are SGHAT and FQNNGV. V trimming: 5 bases; J trimming: 4 bases; junction bases outside the gene matches: 5. As DNA, the CDR3 is TGTGCCAGCAGCGGTCCGGGACTAGCAGATACGCAGTATTTT. Encoded protein: CASSGPGLADTQYF.

This chain uses TRBV5-4 with TRBJ2-3, with 11 nucleotides matching TRBD2. The germline gives CDR1 SGHNT, CDR2 YYREEE (reference sequence). With 2 bases clipped from V and 3 bases from J, the junction kept 5 bases outside the gene matches. The CDR3 totals 16 residues. The CDR3 nucleotides read TGTGCCAGCAGCTTAGGTACTAGCGGGAGTACAGATACGCAGTATTTT. As protein: CASSLGTSGSTDTQYF.

The gene calls are TRBV5-6 and TRBJ1-1; 7 bases fit TRBD1. This CDR3 spans 14 amino acids. The junction had 4 bases not matched to a gene; V was cut back by 5 bases and J by 0 bases. The germline V gene has CDR1 SGHDT and CDR2 YYEEEE. CDR3 DNA: TGTGCCAGCAGTCGACAGGGACTGAACACTGAAGCTTTCTTT. It is translated as CASSRQGLNTEAFF.

V and J are TRBV24-1 and TRBJ2-2; a possible D gene is TRBD1 (5 bases). Trimming pared 2 bases from V and 6 bases from J, leaving 21 bases between. CDR3 length: 18 residues. Germline CDR1 reads KGHDR; CDR2 reads SFDVKD. The CDR3 here is CATSDSPPMAGYPGELFF. CDR3 DNA sequence: TGTGCCACCAGTGATTCCCCCCCGATGGCAGGGTACCCCGGGGAGCTGTTTTTT.